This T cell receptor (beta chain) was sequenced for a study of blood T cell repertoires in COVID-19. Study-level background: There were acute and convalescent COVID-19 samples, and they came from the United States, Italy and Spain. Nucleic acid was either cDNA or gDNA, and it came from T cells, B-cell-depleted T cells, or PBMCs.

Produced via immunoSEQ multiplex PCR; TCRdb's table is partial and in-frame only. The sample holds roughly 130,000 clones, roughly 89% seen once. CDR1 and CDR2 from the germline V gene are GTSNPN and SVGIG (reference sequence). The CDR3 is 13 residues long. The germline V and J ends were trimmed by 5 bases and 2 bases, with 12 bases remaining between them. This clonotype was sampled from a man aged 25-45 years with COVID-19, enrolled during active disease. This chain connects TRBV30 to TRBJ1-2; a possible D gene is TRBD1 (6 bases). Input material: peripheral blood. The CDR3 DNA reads TGTGCCTGGGAAGGACAGATCAACTATGGCTACACCTTC. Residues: CAWEGQINYGYTF.